The 9 T cell receptor beta chains reported below all come from one sample, sequenced in a study of shared clonotypes between healthy human individuals. Data came from immunoSEQ multiplex PCR; TCRdb stores just in-frame clones and leaves some out. The sample lists some 2,000,000 clones; around 95% were seen once. Sequencing was performed on naive CD4+ T cells sorted from blood. As to subset: CD45RA+ positively selected. The receptor source for this set is a man aged 18 to 30 in good health.

This chain uses TRBV9 with TRBJ1-2; no reliable D call. The V and J ends lost 4 bases and 3 bases respectively, with 13 bases between them. This CDR3 has 14 amino acids. Germline CDR1 SGDLS, CDR2 YYNGEE. In nucleotides, the CDR3 is TGTGCCAGCAGCTCCCCAAGCGGAGACTATGGCTACACCTTC. This translates into CASSSPSGDYGYTF.

The chain combines TRBV5-1 with TRBJ2-3; D is possibly TRBD1 (5 bases). The CDR3 runs 15 residues. V lost 1 base and J 1 base, leaving 10 bases between the germline ends. The germline CDR1 and CDR2 sequences are SGHRS and YFSETQ. This CDR3 reads CASSLSGSGTDTQYF. The CDR3, as DNA: TGCGCCAGCAGCTTGTCAGGGTCCGGCACAGATACGCAGTATTTT.

This clone was seen once. This sequence joins TRBV5-6 and TRBJ1-2; 7 bases map to TRBD1. This CDR3 spans 12 amino acids. The germline V gene encodes CDR1 SGHDT and CDR2 YYEEEE. Trimming removed 3 bases from V and 7 bases from J; junction bases left unmatched: 3. The CDR3 loop is CASSYTGAGYTF. The CDR3, as DNA: TGTGCCAGCAGCTACACAGGGGCTGGCTACACCTTC.

The CDR3 spells CAWAVGGATEAFF. In DNA, the CDR3 is TGTGCCTGGGCCGTCGGGGGGGCCACTGAAGCTTTCTTT. The rearrangement links TRBV30 to TRBJ1-1, with D perhaps TRBD1 (6 bases). The V end lost 5 bases, the J end lost 4 bases, and 14 bases lay between the germline ends. Germline V gene sequence: CDR1 GTSNPN, CDR2 SVGIG (reference sequence). This CDR3 contains 13 residues. Complete variable domain (other parts from reference TRBV30 and TRBJ1-1): SQTIHQWPATLVQPVGSPLSLECTVEGTSNPNLYWYRQAAGRGLQLLFYSVGIGQISSEVPQNLSASRPQDRQFILSSKKLLLSDSGFYLCAWAVGGATEAFFGQGTRLTVV.

This clone was found a few times. The chain carries TRBV6-1 and TRBJ2-7; 10 positions match TRBD2. Germline-derived CDR1 and CDR2 are MNHNS and SASEGT. This CDR3 spans 16 amino acids. V lost 1 base, J lost 12 bases, and 15 bases stayed unmatched. The CDR3, as DNA: TGTGCCAGCAGTGAAGTGAGGGGACTAGCGAGCGGGGAGTCGTACTTC. This encodes CASSEVRGLASGESYF.

In the case of this clone: Distinct nucleotide sequences in the sample also encode this CDR3. The rearrangement uses TRBV5-1 and TRBJ2-3; D unresolved. Germline CDR1 SGHRS, CDR2 YFSETQ. The V and J ends lost 4 bases and 4 bases respectively, with 10 bases between them. This CDR3 spans 13 amino acids. CDR3 in DNA: TGCGCCAGCAGCCCCGGTTCGGCAGATACGCAGTATTTT. It encodes CASSPGSADTQYF.

J is TRBJ2-1 and V is TRBV11-2; perhaps TRBD1 as D (6 bases). The germline V gene has CDR1 SGHAT and CDR2 FQNNGV. Trimming took off 4 bases at V and 2 bases at J, with 12 bases between the two ends. The CDR3 runs to 15 residues. This chain's CDR3 is CASSSIQGAYNEQFF. For the CDR3, the DNA is TGTGCCAGCAGCTCGATACAGGGAGCCTACAATGAGCAGTTCTTC.

This chain uses TRBV20-1 with TRBJ2-1, with unresolved D. The CDR3 has 11 residues. The germline V and J ends were trimmed by 7 bases and 1 base, with 5 bases remaining between them. CDR1 DFQATT and CDR2 SNEGSKA come from the germline V gene (reference sequence). The CDR3 loop reads CSVKSYNEQFF. CDR3 nucleotide sequence: TGCAGTGTGAAGTCCTACAATGAGCAGTTCTTC.

This chain connects TRBV9 to TRBJ2-3, with unresolved D. Trimming left V 0 bases short and J 0 bases short, with 11 bases between. Germline values: CDR1 SGDLS, CDR2 YYNGEE. The CDR3 totals 16 residues. The CDR3 sequence: CASSVEAGRSTDTQYF. The CDR3 DNA follows: TGTGCCAGCAGCGTAGAGGCAGGACGTAGCACAGATACGCAGTATTTT. Complete variable domain (other parts from reference TRBV9 and TRBJ2-3): DSGVTQTPKHLITATGQRVTLRCSPRSGDLSVYWYQQSLDQGLQFLIQYYNGEERAKGNILERFSAQQFPDLHSELNLSSLELGDSALYFCASSVEAGRSTDTQYFGPGTRLTVL.